This is a list of T cell receptor beta chains from one sample in a study of blood T cell repertoires in COVID-19. Profiled with immunoSEQ multiplex PCR; TCRdb holds only in-frame clones, not every one. The profile shows some 200,000 clones, 75% to 85% of them singletons. The sequenced material came from peripheral blood. These receptors came from a woman in her thirties with COVID-19, enrolled during active disease. Each CDR3 is given with its conserved first and last residue. A D gene is named only where the DNA matches it firmly. Size is stated for part of the rows, as once, few or many counts, or as a class when the clone is expanded.

TRBD1 TRBJ2-4 TRBV5-1 - TGCGCCAGCAGCCCCGGGACAGCCCCCAAAAACATTCAGTACTTC CASSPGTAPKNIQYF
TRBD1 TRBJ1-4 TRBV10-3 - TGTGCCATCAGTGACACAGGGGCAACTAATGAAAAACTGTTTTTT CAISDTGATNEKLFF
TRBD2 TRBJ2-1 TRBV30 - TGTGCCTGGAGTGTCGTAGTGGGGGAGGGCAAGTTCTTC CAWSVVVGEGKFF
- TRBJ1-2 TRBV14 - TGTGCCAGCAGCCAAGTCCAGGGGCGCTTCAGTGGCTACACCTTC CASSQVQGRFSGYTF
- TRBJ1-2 TRBV7-2 - TGTGCCAGCAGCTCTCGGGGGGGGAACTATGGCTACACCTTC CASSSRGGNYGYTF
TRBD2 TRBJ2-7 TRBV24-1 - TGTGCCACCAGTTGGGGGGGCTCCTACGAGCAGTACTTC CATSWGGSYEQYF
- TRBJ1-2 TRBV7-2 - TGTGCCAGCAGGGCAGGGGAGGGATTACATGGCTACACCTTC CASRAGEGLHGYTF
- TRBJ1-6 TRBV4-2 once TGTGCCAGCAGCGAGCGACCGGAGAGCTCCTATAATTCACCCCTCCACTTT CASSERPESSYNSPLHF
TRBD1 TRBJ1-1 TRBV4-3 once TGCGCCAGCAGCGCTGTGTCCGATCGGGGGGTACGGACAGGGGCGACTAACACTGAAGCTTTCTTT CASSAVSDRGVRTGATNTEAFF
- TRBJ1-1 TRBV27 - TGTGCCAGCAGTTTAAGTTGGACAGCCGGGGAGCGAATTGGGGCTTTCTTT CASSLSWTAGERIGAFF
- TRBJ2-5 TRBV4-3 once TGCGCCAGCAGCCAAGATAGGCGGTCGAGGGAGACCCAGTACTTC CASSQDRRSRETQYF
TRBD2 TRBJ2-2 TRBV27 - TGTGCCAGCAGTTTTAGCGGGGGGCTGGGTGGCACCGGGGAGCTGTTTTTT CASSFSGGLGGTGELFF
TRBD1 TRBJ2-1 TRBV18 - TGTGCCAGCTCACCCACCGGGACAGGGCCCTTAGGGGAGCAGTTCTTC CASSPTGTGPLGEQFF
TRBD2 TRBJ2-3 TRBV11-2 - TGTGCCAGCAGCTTTCTAGCGGGAAGGGCAGATACGCAGTATTTT CASSFLAGRADTQYF
- TRBJ2-5 TRBV28 once TGTGCCAGCAGTCTTCCCATGGGGGGAGGAGAGACCCAGTACTTC CASSLPMGGGETQYF
- TRBJ1-2 TRBV5-4 - TGTGCCAGCAGCTTGGGTCAGGGGATAAACTATGGCTACACCTTC CASSLGQGINYGYTF
- TRBJ1-6 TRBV4-1 - TGCGCCAGCAGCCAAGCCCTTCCGGGGAGCTCCTATAATTCACCCCTCCACTTT CASSQALPGSSYNSPLHF
TRBD1 TRBJ1-2 TRBV2 few TGTGCCAGCAGTTTTACGACAGGGGGCTATGGCTACACCTTC CASSFTTGGYGYTF
TRBD2 TRBJ2-3 TRBV2 - TGTGCCAGCATACTAGCGGGAGGGCTCGGAGGCACAGATACGCAGTATTTT CASILAGGLGGTDTQYF
- TRBJ1-2 TRBV19 - TGTGCCAGTAGTACACAGGGTTACGATGGCTACACCTTC CASSTQGYDGYTF
TRBD1 TRBJ2-7 TRBV5-6 many TGTGCCAGCAGCTCGCAAAGGACAGGGGGCGGATACGAGCAGTACTTC CASSSQRTGGGYEQYF
TRBD1 TRBJ1-4 TRBV4-1 - TGCGCCAGCAGCCGGACGGGACAGGTTTATTCCTCTAATGAAAAACTGTTTTTT CASSRTGQVYSSNEKLFF
- TRBJ1-2 TRBV10-3 - TGTGCCATCACCGGGGTGGCGTCCCCGCACCGGTGTGGCTACACCTTC CAITGVASPHRCGYTF
TRBD1 TRBJ1-1 TRBV5-4 - TGTGCCAGTAGGACAGGGGGCACATCCCGCATAGTCAGTGAAGCTTTCTTT CASRTGGTSRIVSEAFF
- TRBJ2-7 TRBV3-1/TRBV3-2 - TGTGCCAGCAGCGCCTGGAGATCATACGAGCAGTACTTC CASSAWRSYEQYF
- TRBJ2-2 TRBV6-6 - TGTGCCAGCAGGCCCCCCGCGATAAGTCACGGGGAGCTGTTTTTT CASRPPAISHGELFF
TRBD2 TRBJ2-1 TRBV4-2 - TGTGCCAGCAGCCAAGAGGGACTAGGAATAAACAATGAGCAGTTCTTC CASSQEGLGINNEQFF
TRBD2 TRBJ2-5 TRBV3-1/TRBV3-2 - TGTGCCAGCAGCCGCCTAGCGGGGGGGCGGGAGACCCAGTACTTC CASSRLAGGRETQYF
- TRBJ2-5 TRBV11-3 - TGTGCCAGCAGCCAGGCGGGCAGTCAAGAGACCCAGTACTTC CASSQAGSQETQYF
TRBD2 TRBJ2-6 TRBV28 - TGTGCCGGGGGGGGACGGAACTCTGGGGCCAACGTCCTGACTTTC CAGGGRNSGANVLTF
TRBD2 TRBJ2-5 TRBV19 - TGTGCCAGTAGTATAGGGGGACTAGGCGTATCAGAGACCCAGTACTTC CASSIGGLGVSETQYF
- TRBJ1-4 TRBV19 few TGTGCCAGTAGTATAGAAATATGGGTAGGGGCAACTAATGAAAAACTGTTTTTT CASSIEIWVGATNEKLFF
TRBD1 TRBJ1-2 TRBV30 - TGTGCCTGGATGATGACAGGGATTGGCTACACCTTC CAWMMTGIGYTF
- TRBJ1-5 TRBV5-5 - TGTGCCAGCAGCTTCGGTGGGGCAGGGAATCAGCCCCAGCATTTT CASSFGGAGNQPQHF
TRBD1 TRBJ1-2 TRBV15 - TGTGCCACCAGCAGAGATCCGGGACAGGGATTTCGGGGCTACACCTTC CATSRDPGQGFRGYTF
- TRBJ1-1 TRBV4-2 - TGTGCCAGCAGACGCACTAACACTGAAGCTTTCTTT CASRRTNTEAFF
- TRBJ2-2 TRBV10-3 - TGTGCCATCAGTGGGGAGACCGGGGAGCTGTTTTTT CAISGETGELFF
TRBD1 TRBJ1-2 TRBV19 once TGTGCCACCGCGACCCGGACAGGGGGTACCCACTATGGCTACACCTTC CATATRTGGTHYGYTF
- TRBJ1-3 TRBV11-2 - TGTGCCAGCAGCCGGAGCCCAGGGTACACCATATATTTT CASSRSPGYTIYF
TRBD2 TRBJ2-7 TRBV6-2/TRBV6-3 - TGTGCCAGCAGTTACTCGAAGGCTAGCGGGTGGGAGCAGTACTTC CASSYSKASGWEQYF
- TRBJ2-7 TRBV7-2 - TGTGCCAGCAGCTTGGTAGGGGTCTACGAGCAGTACTTC CASSLVGVYEQYF
- TRBJ2-3 TRBV4-3 - TGCGCCAGCAGCCAGGATCCAGGGTCAGATACGCAGTATTTT CASSQDPGSDTQYF
TRBD1 TRBJ2-5 TRBV7-9 - TGTGCCAGCAGCTTAGCCCTGACAGGGAGTGGGGAGACCCAGTACTTC CASSLALTGSGETQYF
TRBD2 TRBJ2-1 TRBV6-5 once TGTGCCAGCAGAGAGGCGGGGGGTCCGAACAATGAGCAGTTCTTC CASREAGGPNNEQFF
TRBD1 TRBJ1-2 TRBV18 few TGTGCCAGCTCACCTCCGGGACAGGGGGTTTATGGCTACACCTTC CASSPPGQGVYGYTF
TRBD1 TRBJ1-2 TRBV5-4 - TGTGCCAGCAGCCTGGGACAGGGGGCGGATGGCTACACCTTC CASSLGQGADGYTF
- TRBJ2-1 TRBV20-1 - TGCAGTGCGCGGCAAGGGGGTGAGCAGTTCTTC CSARQGGEQFF
TRBD1 TRBJ2-1 TRBV4-1 - TGCGCCAGCAGCCAAACCGGGACAGGGAACTATGAGCAGTTCTTC CASSQTGTGNYEQFF
TRBD1 TRBJ1-1 TRBV27 - TGTGCCAGCAGTTCAGGGGGTAGGAAAGCTTTCTTT CASSSGGRKAFF
TRBD1 TRBJ1-3 TRBV6-1 - TGTGCCAGCAGTGTTACCGGGACAGGGGTTGGAAACACCATATATTTT CASSVTGTGVGNTIYF
- TRBJ2-7 TRBV19 - TGTGCCAGTAGTATGACAGCAGATACCTACGAGCAGTACTTC CASSMTADTYEQYF
- TRBJ1-3 TRBV3-1/TRBV3-2 - TGTGCCAGCCCCCGGGCAGGGAACAACACCATATATTTT CASPRAGNNTIYF
- TRBJ1-4 TRBV11-2 - TGTGCCAGCAGCCAGAGGGTCGAAAAACTGTTTTTT CASSQRVEKLFF
TRBD1 TRBJ1-2 TRBV9 - TGTGCCAGCAGCGTAGCACGGACAGGGGAATATGGCTACACCTTC CASSVARTGEYGYTF
TRBD1 TRBJ1-4 TRBV29-1 - TGCAGCGTCGAAACCGGGACAGGGAATGAAAAACTGTTTTTT CSVETGTGNEKLFF
- TRBJ1-1 TRBV25-1 once TGTGCCAGCAGTGCGGACACCCTGAACACTGAAGCTTTCTTT CASSADTLNTEAFF
TRBD2 TRBJ2-7 TRBV4-2 - TGTGCCAGCAGCCAAGAGTTGGGCGGGAGCTCCTACGAGCAGTACTTC CASSQELGGSSYEQYF
- TRBJ2-7 TRBV20-1 - TGCAGTGCTAGTTTTCCAAGGGGGAGTCCCTACGAGCAGTACTTC CSASFPRGSPYEQYF
TRBD2 TRBJ2-2 TRBV5-1 - TGCGCCAGCAGCTTGAGGGCTAGCGGGGCCGGGGAGCTGTTTTTT CASSLRASGAGELFF
TRBD1 TRBJ1-2 TRBV3-1/TRBV3-2 - TGTGCCAGCAGCCGCCCGGGACAGGGATATGGCTACACCTTC CASSRPGQGYGYTF